This entry concerns a single TCR beta chain. The data were obtained in a study of T cell changes during pregnancy in multiple sclerosis. Per germline, CDR1 KGHSH and CDR2 LQKENI. This CDR3 has 18 residues. The V segment lost 0 bases and the J segment 3 bases; nucleotides outside the gene matches: 10. Libraries were prepared by immunoSEQ multiplex PCR; TCRdb keeps only in-frame clonotypes and omits some of them. The repertoire consists of around 69,000 clones, with around nine tenths occurring once and the leading ten covering 2.1%. The chain has TRBV18 and TRBJ1-5, with 8 positions matching TRBD1. Sequencing used peripheral blood, obtained in the second trimester of pregnancy. This receptor was identified in a female donor in good health, enrolled as a control in a pregnancy study. CDR3 sequence: CASSPPLQGGRNNQPQHF. The DNA of the CDR3 is TGTGCCAGCTCACCACCTCTACAGGGGGGACGTAACAATCAGCCCCAGCATTTT.